The clone carrying this T cell receptor beta chain was detected ten times or more. The antigen is undetermined. These data come from a study of T cells after yellow fever vaccination. Study as a whole: With SMART-Seq v4 Ultra Low Input, the fractions containing low cell numbers were prepared.

The length of the CDR3 is 14 residues. Germline lookup yields CDR1 SGHTA and CDR2 FQGNSA. V was clipped by 3 bases and J by 3 bases, with 10 bases between them. The authors made TCR cDNA by 5'RACE template switching, adding a universal primer site and UMIs. Each CDR3 protein is one row after TCRdb ran MiXCR on the 5' RACE reads. The sample has hundreds of thousands of distinct CDR3 sequences, under 20% seen once. Whole-study results and caveats: Among all clonotypes, a small share was observed in both CD4 and CD8 compartments.

The TCR originated in a man between 18 and 29 years old who received the YFV17D yellow fever vaccine. This chain connects TRBV7-2 to TRBJ2-3, with TRBD1 as a possible D gene (5 bases). This sample comprised PBMCs, obtained before the yellow fever booster vaccination. Here the CDR3 DNA reads TGTGCCAGCAGCTTCAGGGTTGGGACAGATACGCAGTATTTT. Amino acids: CASSFRVGTDTQYF. The entire variable domain, with the rest obtained from reference TRBV7-2 and TRBJ2-3, is as follows: GAGVSQSPSNKVTEKGKDVELRCDPISGHTALYWYRQSLGQGLEFLIYFQGNSAPDKSGLPSDRFSAERTGGSVSTLTIQRTQQEDSAVYLCASSFRVGTDTQYFGPGTRLTVL.